This TCR beta chain was documented in a study of blood T cell repertoires in COVID-19. Turning to the study itself: Italy, Spain and the United States were the sources of the convalescent and acute COVID-19 samples. PBMCs, B-cell-depleted T cells, or T cells provided the cDNA or gDNA that made up the material.

In the authors' workflow: Reference gene primer amplification gave estimated nucleated cell counts. Using immunoSEQ multiplex PCR, the repertoire was profiled, and TCRdb retains in-frame clones only, with some absent. V and J calls and clone size are copied from that table; D and trimming were computed from the DNA. The sample consists of around 140,000 clones, about 90% of them appearing once. Germline assignment: CDR1 SGHRS and CDR2 YFSETQ. The CDR3 runs to 14 residues. The J segment lost 2 bases and the V segment lost 4 bases, leaving 2 bases of the junction unmatched. The sample consisted of peripheral blood. The TCR comes from a woman aged 55-70 years with acute or convalescent COVID-19. V is TRBV5-1 and J is TRBJ1-3; 8 bases line up with TRBD1. CDR3 amino acids: CASSPTGAGNTIYF. The CDR3 DNA is TGCGCCAGCAGCCCGACAGGGGCTGGAAACACCATATATTTT.